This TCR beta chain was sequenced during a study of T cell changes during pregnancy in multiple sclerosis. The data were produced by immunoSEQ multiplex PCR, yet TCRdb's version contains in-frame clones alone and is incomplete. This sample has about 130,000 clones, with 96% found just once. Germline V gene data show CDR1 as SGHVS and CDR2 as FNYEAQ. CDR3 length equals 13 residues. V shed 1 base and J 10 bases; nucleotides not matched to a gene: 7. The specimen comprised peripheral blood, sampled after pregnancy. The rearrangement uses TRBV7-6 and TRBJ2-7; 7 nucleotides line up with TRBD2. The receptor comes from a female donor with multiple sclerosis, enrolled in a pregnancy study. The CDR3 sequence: CASSLGGLAEQYF. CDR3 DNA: TGTGCCAGCAGCTTAGGGGGCCTAGCGGAACAGTACTTC.